These T cell receptor beta chains were read from a single sample in a study of graft-versus-host responses after intestinal transplantation. Profiled with immunoSEQ multiplex PCR; TCRdb holds only in-frame clones, not every one. The data contain approximately 89,000 clones, around 90% of them seen just once; the ten biggest clones take up around 15%. This specimen consisted of PBMCs, obtained about 450 days after intestinal transplant. The source of these receptors is a human patient who received an intestinal transplant, so some T cells may come from the graft donor. Each CDR3 is given with its conserved first and last residue. D genes are given only for firm matches. Size tells how often a clone was seen (once, few, many) or the class of an expanded clone, and some rows leave it out.

abundance	v_gene	j_gene	len	d_gene	CDR3aa	CDR3nt
once	TRBV7-7	TRBJ2-5	14	-	CASSLASGKETQYF	TGTGCTAGCAGCTTAGCGTCGGGAAAAGAGACCCAGTACTTC
once	TRBV6-5	TRBJ1-6	14	-	CASSYSNWVVHLHF	TGTGCCAGCAGTTACTCGAATTGGGTTGTTCACCTCCACTTT
-	TRBV19	TRBJ1-5	17	-	CASSSMAGSYSNQPQHF	TGTGCCAGTAGTAGCATGGCAGGGAGTTATAGCAATCAGCCCCAGCATTTT
-	TRBV7-9	TRBJ1-6	14	TRBD1	CASSSGQGGSPLHF	TGTGCCAGCAGCTCCGGACAGGGAGGGTCACCCCTCCACTTT
-	TRBV9	TRBJ2-7	14	TRBD2	CASSETSWPYEQYF	TGTGCCAGCAGCGAGACTAGCTGGCCCTACGAGCAGTACTTC
-	TRBV7-3	TRBJ1-6	16	-	CASSLGEGSYNSPLHF	TGTGCCAGCAGCTTGGGGGAAGGCTCCTATAATTCACCCCTCCACTTT
-	TRBV10-2	TRBJ2-3	13	-	CASLGRGTDTQYF	TGCGCCAGCCTTGGCAGAGGCACAGATACGCAGTATTTT
-	TRBV10-3	TRBJ2-1	12	-	CAISGGTIEQFF	TGTGCCATCAGTGGAGGGACAATTGAGCAGTTCTTC
-	TRBV6-5	TRBJ1-1	13	-	CASSEVDGTEAFF	TGTGCCAGCAGTGAAGTTGACGGCACTGAAGCTTTCTTT
-	TRBV15	TRBJ2-1	14	TRBD1	CATSRDRGLNEQFF	TGTGCCACCAGCAGGGACAGGGGGCTTAATGAGCAGTTCTTC
-	TRBV27	TRBJ1-1	16	-	CASSLRTVEMNTEAFF	TGTGCCAGCAGTCTCCGGACAGTTGAGATGAACACTGAAGCTTTCTTT
-	TRBV7-3	TRBJ2-2	15	-	CASSLNSLYTGELFF	TGTGCCAGCAGCTTAAACAGCCTTTACACCGGGGAGCTGTTTTTT
-	TRBV6-5	TRBJ1-2	13	-	CASSLTGFDGYTF	TGTGCCAGCAGTCTTACAGGTTTTGATGGCTACACCTTC
-	TRBV15	TRBJ2-1	14	-	CATSRGSGEGEQFF	TGTGCCACCAGCAGAGGGTCAGGGGAGGGTGAGCAGTTCTTC
-	TRBV27	TRBJ2-7	16	-	CASSFHRLRSSYEQYF	TGTGCCAGCAGTTTTCACAGACTTCGAAGCTCCTACGAGCAGTACTTC
-	TRBV11-1	TRBJ1-1	13	TRBD1	CASRSGGSAEAFF	TGTGCCAGCAGATCAGGGGGGAGCGCTGAAGCTTTCTTT
-	TRBV19	TRBJ1-4	14	-	CASSEGRGWEKLFF	TGTGCCAGTAGTGAGGGACGGGGTTGGGAAAAACTGTTTTTT
-	TRBV6-1	TRBJ1-5	13	-	CASTQQGGQPQHF	TGTGCCAGCACCCAACAGGGTGGCCAGCCCCAGCATTTT
-	TRBV29-1	TRBJ2-1	13	-	CSVFPPGYNEQFF	TGCAGCGTTTTCCCCCCTGGCTACAATGAGCAGTTCTTC
-	TRBV5-1	TRBJ2-7	11	-	CASSLGYEQYF	TGCGCCAGCAGCTTGGGCTACGAGCAGTACTTC
-	TRBV7-9	TRBJ2-1	14	-	CASSLDVSYNEQFF	TGTGCCAGCAGCTTAGACGTCTCCTACAATGAGCAGTTCTTC
-	TRBV19	TRBJ1-2	14	-	CASSLAGDSSGYTF	TGTGCCAGTAGTCTGGCAGGGGATTCCAGTGGCTACACCTTC
-	TRBV5-1	TRBJ1-2	15	TRBD1	CASSLGQGANYGYTF	TGCGCCAGCAGCCTAGGACAGGGTGCTAACTATGGCTACACCTTC
-	TRBV6-1	TRBJ2-2	15	TRBD2	CASSDVAGNTGELFF	TGTGCCAGCAGTGATGTAGCGGGGAACACCGGGGAGCTGTTTTTT
-	TRBV5-8	TRBJ2-2	14	-	CASTRGPDTGELFF	TGTGCCAGCACCCGGGGGCCCGATACCGGGGAGCTGTTTTTT
-	TRBV7-2	TRBJ1-1	14	-	CASSRDGWGTEAFF	TGTGCCAGCAGCCGGGACGGTTGGGGCACTGAAGCTTTCTTT
-	TRBV9	TRBJ1-2	12	-	CASFSGRYGYTF	TGTGCCAGCTTTTCAGGGAGGTACGGCTACACCTTC
-	TRBV4-1	TRBJ2-4	16	TRBD2	CASSQDLWASGNIQYF	TGCGCCAGCAGCCAAGACCTTTGGGCTAGCGGAAACATTCAGTACTTC
-	TRBV4-1	TRBJ1-1	20	-	CASSQVGLRGGPIRSTEAFF	TGCGCCAGCAGCCAAGTGGGGTTGCGGGGGGGTCCGATAAGGAGCACTGAAGCTTTCTTT
-	TRBV5-1	TRBJ2-7	15	-	CASSLRSRRAYEQYF	TGCGCCAGCAGCTTGCGGTCTAGGAGGGCCTACGAGCAGTACTTC
-	TRBV18	TRBJ1-3	17	TRBD1	CASSRDRERVSGNTIYF	TGTGCCAGCTCGCGAGACAGGGAACGTGTGTCTGGAAACACCATATATTTT
-	TRBV6-1	TRBJ2-7	13	-	CASKGLGVYEQYF	TGTGCCAGCAAGGGTCTTGGGGTCTACGAGCAGTACTTC
-	TRBV10-2	TRBJ1-5	14	TRBD1	CASTRGGGNQPQHF	TGCGCCAGCACGCGAGGGGGCGGCAATCAGCCCCAGCATTTT
-	TRBV10-3	TRBJ1-5	11	-	CATGREEPQHF	TGTGCCACCGGTCGGGAAGAGCCCCAGCATTTT
-	TRBV6-4	TRBJ2-2	13	-	CASSPGNTGELFF	TGTGCCAGCAGTCCAGGGAACACCGGGGAGCTGTTTTTT
-	TRBV27	TRBJ2-1	14	-	CASSRSRAYNEQFF	TGTGCCAGCAGCCGGTCGCGGGCTTACAATGAGCAGTTCTTC
-	TRBV5-8	TRBJ1-5	16	-	CASSPRTASSNQPQHF	TGTGCCAGCAGCCCTAGGACAGCGTCAAGCAATCAGCCCCAGCATTTT
-	TRBV9	TRBJ1-2	14	-	CASSVGGSWDGYTF	TGTGCCAGCAGCGTAGGGGGCTCCTGGGATGGCTACACCTTC
-	TRBV18	TRBJ2-7	12	-	CASSFDSYEQYF	TGTGCCAGCTCATTCGACTCCTACGAGCAGTACTTC
-	TRBV6-1	TRBJ1-1	13	-	CASRKTGTSEAFF	TGTGCCAGCAGGAAAACAGGGACTTCTGAAGCTTTCTTT
-	TRBV5-1	TRBJ2-1	16	TRBD2	CASRRLAGGFYNEQFF	TGCGCCAGCAGGAGACTAGCGGGGGGCTTCTACAATGAGCAGTTCTTC
-	TRBV6-1	TRBJ2-7	13	-	CASSPGAAYEQYF	TGTGCCAGCAGCCCGGGAGCTGCCTACGAGCAGTACTTC
few	TRBV2	TRBJ1-1	9	-	CASIQKAFF	TGTGCCAGCATACAGAAAGCTTTCTTT
-	TRBV29-1	TRBJ1-1	11	-	CSVGLNTEAFF	TGCAGCGTCGGCCTGAACACTGAAGCTTTCTTT
-	TRBV27	TRBJ2-7	17	TRBD1	CASSFRQYRGEVYEQYF	TGTGCCAGCAGTTTTCGGCAATACAGGGGGGAGGTGTACGAGCAGTACTTC
once	TRBV9	TRBJ1-6	13	TRBD1	CASTDREFSPLHF	TGTGCCAGCACCGACAGGGAATTCTCACCCCTCCACTTT